These 31 T cell receptor beta chains originate from one sample sequenced in a study of blood T cell repertoires in COVID-19. Data came from immunoSEQ multiplex PCR; TCRdb stores just in-frame clones and leaves some out. The data hold over 200,000 clones, with around 88% observed a single time. Sequenced input: peripheral blood. These receptors all come from a woman in her 30s who had recovered from COVID-19.

This clone has a count of ten or more. V and J are TRBV5-1 and TRBJ1-1; D might be TRBD1 (5 bases). The CDR3 length is 13 residues. Germline lookup yields CDR1 SGHRS and CDR2 YFSETQ. V lost 2 bases and J 4 bases, leaving 9 bases between the germline ends. The CDR3 sequence is CASSLAQVTEAFF. The CDR3 nucleotides read TGCGCCAGCAGCTTAGCACAGGTCACTGAAGCTTTCTTT.

The chain recombines TRBV4-1 with TRBJ1-1; D gene uncertain. The CDR3 spans 13 residues. The V end lost 0 bases, the J end lost 3 bases, and 5 bases lay between the germline ends. Germline CDR1 reads MGHRA; CDR2 reads YSYEKL. Here the CDR3 DNA reads TGCGCCAGCAGCCAAGAGAGATACACTGAAGCTTTCTTT. Protein product: CASSQERYTEAFF.

The CDR3 region has the DNA TGTGCCAGCACTAGCACTGAAGCTTTCTTT. Amino acids: CASTSTEAFF. The genes are TRBV6-6 and TRBJ1-1; no clear D gene. This CDR3 is built from 10 residues. The V gene lost 7 bases and the J gene lost 4 bases, with 4 bases spanning the gap. Germline V gene lookup returns CDR1 MNHNY and CDR2 SVGAGI (reference sequence).

V usage is TRBV12-5 and J usage is TRBJ1-1; no clear D gene. The CDR3 contains 15 residues. The V end was cut by 6 bases, the J end by 7 bases, with 21 bases between. Germline assignment: CDR1 LGHNT and CDR2 FRNRAP. CDR3 bases: TGTGCTAGTGGCCCCACGGGAAGCCTCTTGGGTGAAGCTTTCTTT. It translates to CASGPTGSLLGEAFF.

The V gene is TRBV11-2, the J gene TRBJ2-7; maybe TRBD1 (5 bases). In germline, CDR1 is SGHAT, CDR2 FQNNGV. This CDR3 is 15 amino acids long. V gave up 3 bases and J gave up 3 bases, with 15 bases separating them. CDR3 bases: TGTGCCAGCAGCTTTTTAGGGTCAGGGTACTACGAGCAGTACTTC. It encodes CASSFLGSGYYEQYF.

This chain uses TRBV5-5 with TRBJ2-1; the D gene is possibly TRBD1 (5 bases). Trimming stripped 3 bases from V and 4 bases from J, with 17 bases between. The CDR3 totals 16 residues. Germline CDR1 SGHKS, CDR2 YYEKEE (reference sequence). CDR3 nucleotides: TGTGCCAGCAGCTGGCTTCCAGGGAAGGGTTACAATGAGCAGTTCTTC. It yields the protein CASSWLPGKGYNEQFF.

V is TRBV6-1 and J is TRBJ1-3, with unresolved D. With 1 base removed from V and 6 bases from J, the gap between germline ends came to 7 bases. CDR1 MNHNS and CDR2 SASEGT come from the germline V gene. This CDR3 is 13 amino acids long. In nucleotides, the CDR3 is TGTGCCAGCAGTGAAGTTCTGTTAAACACCATATATTTT. It yields the protein CASSEVLLNTIYF.

The rearrangement joins TRBV19 to TRBJ2-7, with D unresolved. V was pared by 3 bases and J by 6 bases, with 18 bases between. The V gene's germline CDR1 is LNHDA and CDR2 SQIVND (reference sequence). The CDR3 is 15 residues long. In DNA, the CDR3 is TGTGCCAGTAGTATTAGTAACAGTATGGCGAGCGAGCAGTACTTC. Amino acids: CASSISNSMASEQYF.

The chain employs TRBV5-4 and TRBJ2-1, with TRBD2 identical over 7 bases. Germline assignment: CDR1 SGHNT and CDR2 YYREEE (reference sequence). The CDR3 spans 14 residues. The V gene end was trimmed by 2 bases and the J gene end by 4 bases; junction bases not matched to a gene: 3. The CDR3 sequence is CASSLGTTYNEQFF. For the CDR3, the DNA is TGTGCCAGCAGCTTAGGGACTACATACAATGAGCAGTTCTTC.

The genes are TRBV10-1 and TRBJ2-6; 7 bases align to TRBD1. The V and J ends lost 8 bases and 2 bases, in that order; junction bases with no gene match: 18. The CDR3 extends over 19 amino acids. Germline CDR1 is WNHNN and CDR2 is SYGVQD (reference sequence). The CDR3 loop is CASAHAPGTDPPGANVLTF. The CDR3 coding sequence is TGCGCCAGCGCCCACGCGCCCGGGACAGACCCCCCTGGGGCCAACGTCCTGACTTTC.

The chain is built from TRBV5-6 and TRBJ2-7; 7 bases fit TRBD1. CDR1 is SGHDT, CDR2 YYEEEE, per germline. There are 15 residues in the CDR3. Trimming took 5 bases from V and 1 from J; bases not matched to a gene: 9. The CDR3 region is CASRATGANSYEQYF. The CDR3 DNA is TGTGCCAGCAGAGCTACAGGGGCCAATTCCTACGAGCAGTACTTC.

The chain recombines TRBV2 with TRBJ2-1; weak D call: TRBD2 (6 bases). The germline CDR1 and CDR2 sequences are SNHLY and FYNNEI. V was clipped by 2 bases and J by 3 bases, with 17 bases between them. The CDR3 consists of 17 residues. CDR3 in amino acids: CASSEISLANFYNEQFF. Here the CDR3 DNA reads TGTGCCAGCAGTGAAATAAGCCTAGCGAATTTCTACAATGAGCAGTTCTTC. Based on the CDR3 plus reference TRBV2 and TRBJ2-1, the full variable domain is EPEVTQTPSHQVTQMGQEVILRCVPISNHLYFYWYRQILGQKVEFLVSFYNNEISEKSEIFDDQFSVERPDGSNFTLKIRSTKLEDSAMYFCASSEISLANFYNEQFFGPGTRLTVL.

The chain couples TRBV19 to TRBJ2-4; perhaps TRBD1 as D (6 bases). The V gene lost 6 bases and the J gene lost 7 bases, with 13 bases spanning the gap. The CDR3 spans 13 residues. Germline CDR1 is LNHDA and CDR2 is SQIVND (reference sequence). The CDR3 region is CASRAKGDNIQYF. The DNA for the CDR3 is TGTGCCAGTAGAGCGAAGGGGGACAACATTCAGTACTTC.

This clone was observed a single time. The V gene is TRBV5-1, the J gene TRBJ1-6; TRBD1 matches at 7 bases. The trim removed 1 base at V and 16 bases at J, leaving 17 bases unmatched. Germline CDR1 is SGHRS and CDR2 is YFSETQ. This CDR3 has 16 amino acids. CDR3 residues: CASSLSPGQLPEFLHF. Written as DNA, the CDR3 is TGCGCCAGCAGCTTGTCCCCGGGACAGCTACCCGAGTTTCTCCACTTT.

The chain joins TRBV6-5 to TRBJ1-1; D not certain. V dropped 7 bases and J dropped 8 bases, with 11 bases sitting between them. CDR3 length: 11 residues. Germline lookup yields CDR1 MNHEY and CDR2 SVGAGI. CDR3 DNA sequence: TGTGCCAGCAACGTGGGCAGGGAAGCTTTCTTT. Its protein product is CASNVGREAFF.

The V and J genes are TRBV9 and TRBJ2-5; unclear D gene. The germline CDR1 and CDR2 sequences are SGDLS and YYNGEE. V lost 0 bases to trimming and J lost 0 bases, with 9 bases between them. The length of the CDR3 is 15 residues. DNA for the CDR3: TGTGCCAGCAGCGTAGATGGCAGAAACCAAGAGACCCAGTACTTC. This codes for CASSVDGRNQETQYF.

This chain uses TRBV2 with TRBJ2-1; D might be TRBD2 (7 bases). The V gene's germline CDR1 is SNHLY and CDR2 FYNNEI. Trimming cost V 7 bases and J 4 bases, with 14 bases left between them. The CDR3 spans 14 residues. The CDR3 here is CASIGGGNYNEQFF. The DNA for the CDR3 is TGTGCCAGCATCGGCGGGGGCAATTACAATGAGCAGTTCTTC.

This clone has just one count. The chain employs TRBV7-2 and TRBJ1-1, with a weak D call TRBD1 (6 bases). V lost 5 bases and J lost 0, with 19 bases in between. The CDR3 spans 17 residues. Germline-derived CDR1 and CDR2 are SGHTA and FQGNSA. The CDR3 here is CASSPPGGGLVNTEAFF. In DNA form, the CDR3 reads TGTGCCAGCAGCCCCCCCGGCGGGGGCTTAGTGAACACTGAAGCTTTCTTT.

The gene calls are TRBV7-9 and TRBJ1-1; D not resolved. The germline gives CDR1 SEHNR, CDR2 FQNEAQ (reference sequence). The V gene lost 1 base and the J gene lost 5 bases, with 14 bases spanning the gap. This CDR3 is built from 15 residues. The CDR3 coding sequence is TGTGCCAGCAGCTTAGGAGGCCTTACCGGGACTGAAGCTTTCTTT. It is translated as CASSLGGLTGTEAFF.

The chain carries TRBV7-9 and TRBJ2-7; TRBD1 might be the D (6 bases). V shed 3 bases and J shed 3 bases, with 15 bases lying between them. The CDR3 is made up of 15 amino acids. CDR1 and CDR2 from the germline V gene are SEHNR and FQNEAQ (reference sequence). The CDR3 region has the DNA TGTGCCAGCAGCTTGGACAGCCGCGGGCACTACGAGCAGTACTTC. Translated: CASSLDSRGHYEQYF. The complete variable domain, with remaining parts taken from reference TRBV7-9 and TRBJ2-7, reads DTGVSQNPRHKITKRGQNVTFRCDPISEHNRLYWYRQTLGQGPEFLTYFQNEAQLEKSRLLSDRFSAERPKGSFSTLEIQRTEQGDSAMYLCASSLDSRGHYEQYFGPGTRLTVT.

This chain connects TRBV7-9 to TRBJ2-2; 8 bases align to TRBD1. The CDR3 is made up of 15 amino acids. J lost 1 base, V lost 5 bases, and 3 bases had no gene match. Per the germline V gene, CDR1 is SEHNR and CDR2 is FQNEAQ (reference sequence). CDR3 region: CASSLDRENTGELFF. The CDR3 region has the DNA TGTGCCAGCAGCCTGGACAGGGAGAACACCGGGGAGCTGTTTTTT.

The J gene is TRBJ2-1, the V gene TRBV7-2, with 7 positions matching TRBD1. After removal of 1 base from V and 1 base from J, the junction contained 4 bases not matched to a gene. Germline CDR1 SGHTA, CDR2 FQGNSA. The CDR3 totals 16 residues. The CDR3 coding sequence is TGTGCCAGCAGCTTAGTTGGCAGGGGGTCCTACAATGAGCAGTTCTTC. Residues: CASSLVGRGSYNEQFF. Based on the CDR3 plus reference TRBV7-2 and TRBJ2-1, the full variable domain is GAGVSQSPSNKVTEKGKDVELRCDPISGHTALYWYRQSLGQGLEFLIYFQGNSAPDKSGLPSDRFSAERTGGSVSTLTIQRTQQEDSAVYLCASSLVGRGSYNEQFFGPGTRLTVL.

J is TRBJ2-7 and V is TRBV2, with no clear D. The CDR3 is 11 residues long. V shed 4 bases and J shed 4 bases, with 5 bases lying between them. Looked up from germline, CDR1 is SNHLY and CDR2 is FYNNEI. The CDR3 DNA reads TGTGCCAGCAGTGTAACTTACGAGCAGTACTTC. Protein: CASSVTYEQYF.

The J gene is TRBJ1-1, the V gene TRBV6-2 or TRBV6-3; D gene uncertain. Trimming took 5 bases from V and 8 from J, leaving 9 bases between them. CDR3 length: 11 residues. Per the germline V gene, CDR1 is MNHEY and CDR2 is SVGEGT. CDR3 in amino acids: CASSVTEEAFF. For the CDR3, the DNA is TGTGCCAGCAGTGTAACGGAGGAAGCTTTCTTT.

This chain uses TRBV7-3 with TRBJ2-3; 10 nucleotides align to TRBD1. The V gene's germline CDR1 is SGHTA and CDR2 FQGTGA. Trimming at V came to 5 bases and at J to 6 bases, leaving 8 bases not matched to a gene. The CDR3 is 15 residues long. The CDR3 DNA is TGTGCCAGCAGCCCGGGACAGGGGAGGTTGGATACGCAGTATTTT. This sequence encodes CASSPGQGRLDTQYF. The complete variable domain, with remaining parts taken from reference TRBV7-3 and TRBJ2-3, reads GAGVSQTPSNKVTEKGKYVELRCDPISGHTALYWYRQSLGQGPEFLIYFQGTGAADDSGLPNDRFFAVRPEGSVSTLKIQRTERGDSAVYLCASSPGQGRLDTQYFGPGTRLTVL.

This clone appeared a single time. The chain is built from TRBV27 and TRBJ2-7; 8 positions match TRBD2. The CDR3 sequence is 14 residues long. Germline V gene data show CDR1 as MNHEY and CDR2 as SMNVEV (reference sequence). The V gene end was trimmed by 5 bases and the J gene end by 2 bases; junction bases not matched to a gene: 5. The CDR3 DNA reads as TGTGCCAGCAGTAGCCGGGGGGGACCCTACGAGCAGTACTTC. Residues: CASSSRGGPYEQYF.

The chain joins TRBV30 to TRBJ1-2; TRBD1 is a possible D gene (6 bases). V lost 6 bases and J 8 bases, leaving 16 bases between the germline ends. CDR1 is GTSNPN and CDR2 is SVGIG in the germline V gene (reference sequence). The CDR3 spans 12 residues. CDR3 sequence (DNA): TGTGCCTGCCAGGGGACATTGAGGGGCTACACCTTC. Translated: CACQGTLRGYTF. Combining the CDR3 with reference TRBV30 and TRBJ1-2 gives the whole variable domain SQTIHQWPATLVQPVGSPLSLECTVEGTSNPNLYWYRQAAGRGLQLLFYSVGIGQISSEVPQNLSASRPQDRQFILSSKKLLLSDSGFYLCACQGTLRGYTFGSGTRLTVV.

This clone occurred once. V is TRBV6-1 and J is TRBJ2-6; D gene unclear. This CDR3 is built from 17 residues. Trimming pared 1 base from V and 0 bases from J, leaving 10 bases between. Germline lookup yields CDR1 MNHNS and CDR2 SASEGT. CDR3 loop: CASSEVGGGSGANVLTF. As DNA, the CDR3 is TGTGCCAGCAGTGAAGTCGGTGGCGGCTCTGGGGCCAACGTCCTGACTTTC.

CDR3 bases: TGTGCCAGCAGCTTGGACGGCAGGGTGGTCTACGAGCAGTACTTC. Residues: CASSLDGRVVYEQYF. The V gene is TRBV5-4, the J gene TRBJ2-7; a possible D gene is TRBD1 (5 bases). The germline gives CDR1 SGHNT, CDR2 YYREEE (reference sequence). The length of the CDR3 is 15 residues. V lost 0 bases, J lost 3 bases, and 13 bases lay in between.

The rearrangement joins TRBV29-1 to TRBJ2-2, with D tentatively TRBD2 (5 bases). The CDR3 sequence is 14 residues long. Germline CDR1 SQVTM, CDR2 ANQGSEA. Trimming cost V 3 bases and J 5 bases, with 13 bases left between them. The CDR3 protein is CSVERVLGTGELFF. The DNA of the CDR3 is TGCAGCGTTGAGAGGGTCCTAGGGACCGGGGAGCTGTTTTTT.

The chain is built from TRBV11-2 and TRBJ2-2, with 7 bases lining up with TRBD2. The germline CDR1 and CDR2 sequences are SGHAT and FQNNGV. Unmatched junction bases numbered 5, after V lost 1 base and J lost 6 bases. The length of the CDR3 is 15 residues. CDR3 nucleotides: TGTGCCAGCAGCTTAGGACTAGCCGGCTCCGGGGAGCTGTTTTTT. As protein: CASSLGLAGSGELFF.